These 12 T cell receptor beta chains were sequenced from one sample in a study of shared clonotypes between healthy human individuals. Libraries were prepared by immunoSEQ multiplex PCR; TCRdb keeps only in-frame clonotypes and omits some of them. The table has some 2,100,000 clones, roughly 91% seen once. The naive CD8 population came from CD45RO-negative cells selected for CCR7, without terminally differentiated effector memory CD45RA+ cells. The sample was naive CD8+ T cells from PBMCs. The source is a man aged 18 to 30 in good health. Some clones in this sample may be carry-over from other donors' samples.

This clone has more than one count but fewer than ten. This chain uses TRBV7-9 with TRBJ1-5, with D unclear. V shed 1 base and J shed 3 bases, with 10 bases lying between them. The CDR3 consists of 15 residues. Germline values: CDR1 SEHNR, CDR2 FQNEAQ (reference sequence). The CDR3 DNA follows: TGTGCCAGCAGCTTAGATCTGGAGGCCAATCAGCCCCAGCATTTT. Its protein is CASSLDLEANQPQHF.

The chain uses TRBV7-9 and TRBJ2-6, with TRBD1 matching over 10 bases. CDR1 SEHNR and CDR2 FQNEAQ come from the germline V gene (reference sequence). The CDR3 contains 19 residues. J gave up 5 bases and V 4 bases, and 14 bases lay outside the gene matches. Written as DNA, the CDR3 is TGTGCCAGCAGCTCCACGTCCCGGGACAGGGGCCTCTGGGCCAACGTCCTGACTTTC. It yields the protein CASSSTSRDRGLWANVLTF.

This clone was observed a single time. Additional DNA sequences in this sample encode the identical CDR3. The chain combines TRBV7-9 with TRBJ1-2, with D maybe TRBD1 (5 bases). The V gene lost 1 base and the J gene lost 4 bases, with 10 bases spanning the gap. Germline V gives CDR1 SEHNR, CDR2 FQNEAQ (reference sequence). The CDR3 is 14 residues long. CDR3 region: CASSLGQGSYGYTF. CDR3 in DNA: TGTGCCAGCAGCTTAGGCCAGGGCTCCTATGGCTACACCTTC.

The gene calls are TRBV4-1 and TRBJ2-7; D remains ambiguous. Trimming stripped 3 bases from V and 4 bases from J, with 19 bases between. The germline gives CDR1 MGHRA, CDR2 YSYEKL. CDR3 length equals 16 residues. In DNA, the CDR3 is TGCGCCAGCAGCCACGCGGTACACCAGTCGGGTTACGAGCAGTACTTC. Translated, it gives CASSHAVHQSGYEQYF.

J is TRBJ2-1 and V is TRBV27; D not certain. The germline V gene has CDR1 MNHEY and CDR2 SMNVEV (reference sequence). V lost 5 bases, J lost 7 bases, and 18 bases lay in between. This CDR3 has 15 residues. CDR3 sequence reads: CASSASTKGFNEQFF. The CDR3 coding sequence is TGTGCCAGCAGTGCGTCCACGAAGGGTTTTAATGAGCAGTTCTTC.

The chain carries TRBV29-1 and TRBJ1-5; 7 bases map to TRBD1. This CDR3 region has 13 residues. V gave up 6 bases and J gave up 6 bases; unmatched junction bases: 8. Germline loops: CDR1 SQVTM, CDR2 ANQGSEA. The CDR3 sequence: CSVMTGLGQPQHF. CDR3 DNA sequence: TGCAGCGTAATGACAGGGTTGGGTCAGCCCCAGCATTTT.

The chain links TRBV7-2 to TRBJ2-1; D gene uncertain. V was shortened by 2 bases and J by 10 bases, with 12 bases between the two germline ends. CDR1 and CDR2 from the germline V gene are SGHTA and FQGNSA. The CDR3 consists of 13 residues. The CDR3 here is CASSLRARLEQFF. In DNA form, the CDR3 reads TGTGCCAGCAGCTTAAGGGCCCGGTTAGAGCAGTTCTTC.

The rearrangement links TRBV27 to TRBJ2-3; 11 bases agree with TRBD1. Trimming cost V 5 bases and J 4 bases; bases outside gene matches: 8. The CDR3 totals 16 residues. Germline assignment: CDR1 MNHEY and CDR2 SMNVEV (reference sequence). The CDR3 coding sequence is TGTGCCAGCAGTAGGGGTCCGGGACAGGGGGCAGATACGCAGTATTTT. Protein product: CASSRGPGQGADTQYF.

The V and J genes are TRBV27 and TRBJ1-2, with 9 bases fitting TRBD1. V lost 4 bases and J lost 3; bases outside the gene matches: 15. Germline-derived CDR1 and CDR2 are MNHEY and SMNVEV (reference sequence). This CDR3 contains 18 residues. The CDR3 loop is CASSSWVQGAEGDYGYTF. The CDR3 region has the DNA TGTGCCAGCAGTTCTTGGGTACAGGGGGCGGAGGGGGACTATGGCTACACCTTC.

In nucleotides, the CDR3 is TGTGCCATCAGTGAGTCCTGGGGGCGCACAGATACGCAGTATTTT. Translating gives CAISESWGRTDTQYF. This sequence joins TRBV10-3 and TRBJ2-3; possibly TRBD1 for D (6 bases). The CDR3 is made up of 15 amino acids. Trimming took 0 bases from V and 1 from J, leaving 8 bases between them. The V gene's germline CDR1 is ENHRY and CDR2 SYGVKD.

This clone has a single count. As DNA, the CDR3 is TGTGCCAGCAGCTTAAAGTATAGAGGGGGGTTTTACGAGCAGTACTTC. Its protein is CASSLKYRGGFYEQYF. The chain combines TRBV7-4 with TRBJ2-7; D may correspond to TRBD1 or TRBD2 (6 bases each). The V end lost 2 bases, the J end lost 4 bases, and 18 bases lay between the germline ends. CDR3 size: 16 residues. Germline assignment: CDR1 SGHVT and CDR2 SQSDAQ.

Regarding this clone: Other DNA sequences from this sample encode an identical CDR3 as well. The gene calls are TRBV27 and TRBJ2-7; D tentatively fits TRBD1 or TRBD2 (5 bases each). Trimming stripped 5 bases from V and 3 bases from J, with 11 bases between. CDR3 size: 13 residues. CDR1 and CDR2 (germline): MNHEY, SMNVEV (reference sequence). The CDR3 coding sequence is TGTGCCAGCAGTCCGGGACGGAGCTACGAGCAGTACTTC. This gives the protein CASSPGRSYEQYF.